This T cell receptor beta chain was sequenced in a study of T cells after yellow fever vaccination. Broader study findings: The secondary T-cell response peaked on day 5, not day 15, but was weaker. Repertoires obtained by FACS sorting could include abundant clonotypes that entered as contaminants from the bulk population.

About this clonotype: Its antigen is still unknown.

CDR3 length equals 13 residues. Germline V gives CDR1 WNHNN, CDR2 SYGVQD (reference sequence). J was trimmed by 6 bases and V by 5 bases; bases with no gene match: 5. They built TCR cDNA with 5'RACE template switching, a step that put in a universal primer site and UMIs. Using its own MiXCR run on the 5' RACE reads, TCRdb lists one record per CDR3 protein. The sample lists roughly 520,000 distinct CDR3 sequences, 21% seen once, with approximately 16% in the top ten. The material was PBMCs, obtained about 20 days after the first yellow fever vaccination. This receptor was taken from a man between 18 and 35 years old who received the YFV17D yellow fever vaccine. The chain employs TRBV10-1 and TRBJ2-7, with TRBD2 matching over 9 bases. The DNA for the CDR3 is TGCGCCAGCAGTAGTGGACTAGCGTCCGAGCAGTACTTC. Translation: CASSSGLASEQYF.